This T cell receptor (beta chain) was retrieved from a study of blood T cell repertoires in COVID-19 (dated by TCRdb to 2018 to 2020). Context from the whole study: Samples covering the acute and convalescent phases of COVID-19 were provided by collaborators in the United States, Italy and Spain. The material from the prospective study consisted of cDNA or gDNA derived from T cells, B-cell-depleted T cells, or PBMCs. The dataset comprised deeply sampled blood TCRbeta repertoires from subjects exposed to, actively infected with, or recovered from COVID-19. The repertoires were released in a freely available public database meant as a resource for research on the immune response to SARS-CoV-2. The samples were drawn from the first 160 participants of the ongoing ImmuneRACE study and from 1,200 or so subjects provided by 6 global collaborators. The sample metadata nearly always contained a de-identified subject ID, COVID-19 status, age in years and sex. Where available, HLA class I and class II types were obtained from metadata supplied by the sample provider rather than from assay-based typing.

Beyond this particular receptor, the publication reports: Clinical and demographic metadata were provided uncurated, with the amount varying by source and participant.

The immunoSEQ Assay, a bias-controlled multiplex PCR, was used to amplify TCRbeta CDR3 regions from genomic DNA. Under the source paper's analysis protocol: The number of nucleated cells in each sample was estimated from the amplification of reference gene primers within the assay. Sequence reads were collapsed and filtered to measure the absolute abundance of every unique TCRbeta CDR3 rearrangement. For each sample, productive Simpson clonality was calculated as the square root of Simpson's diversity index across productive rearrangements. This is the immuneACCESS table as TCRdb keeps it, with only in-frame sequences that have V and J called. A part of the clones is gone; compared with another copy, unresolved V genes explain less than half, and the rest is unexplained. V, J and clone size derive from that table, while D and trimming were established from the DNA sequence. The sample records approximately 300,000 clones, 85% to 90% of which are singletons. The ten largest clones add up to approximately 0.98% of the sample.

This clone was seen a single time. No antigen is known for it. The sample holds no much larger clone one base away, and base qualities are not on file. At one collaborating source in Seattle, patients were enrolled during active infection and were followed longitudinally through the course of disease. The collaborating institutions used their own protocols to collect whole blood in K2EDTA tubes. Collaborator samples were shipped for TCRbeta analysis as frozen whole blood, isolated PBMCs, or DNA extracted from either sample type. Clipping removes 6 bases from V and 1 base from J, with 7 as the unmatched junction base count. The CDR3 runs 16 residues from the cysteine to the phenylalanine. Solely the CDR3 DNA is kept, with 48 bases framed from the first base. From a lookup of the germline V gene, CDR1 and CDR2 are MNHEY and SVGEGT.

Sample: peripheral blood. The chain employs TRBV6-2 or TRBV6-3 and TRBJ2-2, with 8 junctional bases fitting TRBD2. This sequence originates from a woman in her 40s with COVID-19, enrolled during active disease. In nucleotides, the sequence is TGTGCCAGCAGCCAAACCCTAGCGGGGAACACCGGGGAGCTGTTTTTT. It encodes CASSQTLAGNTGELFF.